This TCR beta chain was sequenced for a study of glioma-infiltrating T cells. In this sample, this clonotype turned up once. Its matching antigen is unknown. Using RNA template, CDR3s of TCR alpha and beta were amplified with iRepertoire arm-PCR. For one-step reverse transcription and amplification, 100-400 ng of tissue mRNA or PBMC total RNA was used. TCRdb ran MiXCR on the multiplex PCR reads and lists one entry per CDR3 protein. This table holds 100,000 to 150,000 distinct CDR3 sequences, 24% found once. Study-wide results and caveats: Only very few CDR3 sequences appeared in both tissue and blood. Non-neoplastic patients had below-expected tissue-blood divergence, while all gliomas exceeded expectation.

The specimen sequenced was glioma tissue, nonneoplastic brain tissue, or PBMCs (not recorded which). This receptor was obtained from a human donor with low-grade glioma or glioblastoma, undergoing nonglioma brain surgery, or in good health (not recorded which).

The CDR3 region is CASSETGPGTDTQYF. CDR3 coding DNA: TGTGCCAGTAGTGAAACAGGCCCGGGCACAGATACGCAGTATTTT. The chain employs TRBV19 and TRBJ2-3; a weak D match, TRBD1 (5 bases). Trimming left V 5 bases short and J 1 base short, with 13 bases between. Germline CDR1 LNHDA, CDR2 SQIVND (reference sequence). The CDR3 covers 15 residues.